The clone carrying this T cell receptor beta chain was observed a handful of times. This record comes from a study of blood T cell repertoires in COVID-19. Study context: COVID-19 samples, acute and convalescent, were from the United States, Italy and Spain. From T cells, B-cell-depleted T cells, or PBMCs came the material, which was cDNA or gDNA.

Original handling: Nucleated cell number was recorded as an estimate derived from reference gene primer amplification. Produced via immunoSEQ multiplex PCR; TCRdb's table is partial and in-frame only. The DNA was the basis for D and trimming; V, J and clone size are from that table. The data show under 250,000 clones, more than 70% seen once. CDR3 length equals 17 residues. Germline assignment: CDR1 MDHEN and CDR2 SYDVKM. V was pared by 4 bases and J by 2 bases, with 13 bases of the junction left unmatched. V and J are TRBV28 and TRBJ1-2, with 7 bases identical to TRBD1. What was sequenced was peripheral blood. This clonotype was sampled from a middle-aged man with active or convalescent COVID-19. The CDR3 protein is CASSSTTGAVSNYGYTF. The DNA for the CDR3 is TGTGCCAGCAGTTCCACAACAGGGGCGGTCTCCAACTATGGCTACACCTTC.